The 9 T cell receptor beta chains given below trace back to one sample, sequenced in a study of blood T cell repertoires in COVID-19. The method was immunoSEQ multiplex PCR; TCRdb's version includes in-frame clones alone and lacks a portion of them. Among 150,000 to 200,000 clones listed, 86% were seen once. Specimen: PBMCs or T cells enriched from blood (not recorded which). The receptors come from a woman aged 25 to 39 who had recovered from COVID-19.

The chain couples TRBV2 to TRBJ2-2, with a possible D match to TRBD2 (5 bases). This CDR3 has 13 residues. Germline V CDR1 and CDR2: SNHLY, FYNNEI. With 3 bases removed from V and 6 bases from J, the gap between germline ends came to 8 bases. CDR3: CASSDRGPGELFF. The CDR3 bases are TGTGCCAGCAGTGATCGAGGGCCCGGGGAGCTGTTTTTT.

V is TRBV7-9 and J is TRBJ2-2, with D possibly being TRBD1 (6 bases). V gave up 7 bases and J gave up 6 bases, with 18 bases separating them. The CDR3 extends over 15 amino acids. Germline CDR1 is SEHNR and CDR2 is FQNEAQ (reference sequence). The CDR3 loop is CASTSLTGQSGELFF. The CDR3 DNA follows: TGTGCCAGCACCTCGTTGACAGGACAATCCGGGGAGCTGTTTTTT.

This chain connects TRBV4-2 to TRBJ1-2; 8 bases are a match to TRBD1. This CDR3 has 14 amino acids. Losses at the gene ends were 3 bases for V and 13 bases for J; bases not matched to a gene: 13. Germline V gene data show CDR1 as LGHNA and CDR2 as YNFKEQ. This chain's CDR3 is CASSHDGQGTMGTF. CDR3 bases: TGTGCCAGCAGCCATGATGGACAGGGAACTATGGGCACCTTC.

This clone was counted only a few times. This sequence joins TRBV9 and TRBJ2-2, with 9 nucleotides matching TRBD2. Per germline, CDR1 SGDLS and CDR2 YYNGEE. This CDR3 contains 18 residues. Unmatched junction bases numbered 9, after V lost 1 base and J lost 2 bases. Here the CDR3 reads CASSVLDTSGLNTGELFF. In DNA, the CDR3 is TGTGCCAGCAGCGTATTAGATACTAGCGGGCTAAACACCGGGGAGCTGTTTTTT.

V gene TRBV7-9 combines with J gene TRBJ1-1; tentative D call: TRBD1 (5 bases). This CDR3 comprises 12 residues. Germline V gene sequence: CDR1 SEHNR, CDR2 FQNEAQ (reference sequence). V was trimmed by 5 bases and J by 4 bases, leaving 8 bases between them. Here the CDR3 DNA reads TGTGCCAGCAGCCAGGGACTCACTGAAGCTTTCTTT. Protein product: CASSQGLTEAFF.

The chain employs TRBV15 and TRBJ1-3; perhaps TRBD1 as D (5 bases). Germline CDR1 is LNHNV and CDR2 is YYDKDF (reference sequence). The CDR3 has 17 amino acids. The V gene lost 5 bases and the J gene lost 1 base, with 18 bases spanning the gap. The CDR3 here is CATSRSLGTSSGNTIYF. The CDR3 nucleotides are TGTGCCACCAGCCGTTCCTTAGGGACTTCATCTGGAAACACCATATATTTT.

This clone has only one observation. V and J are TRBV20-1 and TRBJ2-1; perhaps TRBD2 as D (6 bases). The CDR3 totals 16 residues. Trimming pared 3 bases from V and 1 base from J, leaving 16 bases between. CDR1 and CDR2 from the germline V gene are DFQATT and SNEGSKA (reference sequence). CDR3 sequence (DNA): TGCAGTGCTAGTACCTTGGCGGGAAGGTCCTACAATGAGCAGTTCTTC. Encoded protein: CSASTLAGRSYNEQFF.

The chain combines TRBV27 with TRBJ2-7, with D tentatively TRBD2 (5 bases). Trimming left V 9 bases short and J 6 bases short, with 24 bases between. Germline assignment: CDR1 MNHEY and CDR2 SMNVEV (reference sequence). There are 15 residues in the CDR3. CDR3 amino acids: CASQTTDRERAEQYF. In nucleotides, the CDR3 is TGTGCCAGTCAGACTACAGACCGGGAAAGGGCCGAGCAGTACTTC.

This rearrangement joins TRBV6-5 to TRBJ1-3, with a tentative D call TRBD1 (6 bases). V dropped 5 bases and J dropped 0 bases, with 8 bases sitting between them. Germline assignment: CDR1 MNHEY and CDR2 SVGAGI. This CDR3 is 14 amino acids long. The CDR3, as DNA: TGTGCCAGCAGTCGGACAGCCTCTGGAAACACCATATATTTT. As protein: CASSRTASGNTIYF.